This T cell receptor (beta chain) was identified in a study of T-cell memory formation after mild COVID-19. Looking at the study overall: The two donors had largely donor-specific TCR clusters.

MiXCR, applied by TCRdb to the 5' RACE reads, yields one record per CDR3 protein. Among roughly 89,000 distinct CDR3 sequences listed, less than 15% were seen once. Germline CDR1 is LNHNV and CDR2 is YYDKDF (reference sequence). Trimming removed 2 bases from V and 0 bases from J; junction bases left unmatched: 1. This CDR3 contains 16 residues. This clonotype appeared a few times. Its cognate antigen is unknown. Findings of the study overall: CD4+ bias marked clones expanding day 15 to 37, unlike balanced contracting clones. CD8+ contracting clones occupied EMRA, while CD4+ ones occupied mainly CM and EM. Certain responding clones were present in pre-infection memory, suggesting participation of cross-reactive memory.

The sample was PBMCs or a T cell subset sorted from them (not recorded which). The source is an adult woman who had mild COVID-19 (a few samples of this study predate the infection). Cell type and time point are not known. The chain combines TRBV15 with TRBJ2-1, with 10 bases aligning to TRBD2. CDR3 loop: CATSRLAGDSYNEQFF. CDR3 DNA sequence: TGTGCCACCAGCAGACTAGCGGGGGACTCCTACAATGAGCAGTTCTTC.